This TCR beta chain stems from a study of T cell responses to AZD1222 COVID-19 vaccine. Whole-study findings and limits: Spike was spanned by vaccine-associated CD4 TCRs, which were dominant at 160-218 and 743-854.

For this clone: Its target is not known.

Using immunoSEQ multiplex PCR, the repertoire was profiled, and TCRdb retains in-frame clones only, with some absent. Here the sample spans 75,000 to 95,000 clones, 85% being singletons. Germline V gene sequence: CDR1 WNHNN, CDR2 SYGVQD (reference sequence). The length of the CDR3 is 15 residues. V was shortened by 5 bases and J by 3 bases, with 15 bases between the two germline ends. Pooling was applied to second doses at about 4 or about 12 weeks. This TCR came from an adult who received the AZD1222 COVID-19 vaccine. Sequenced material: peripheral blood, taken 28 days after the second AZD1222 dose. This rearrangement joins TRBV10-1 to TRBJ2-3, with D perhaps assigned TRBD1 or TRBD2 (5 bases each). The chain's CDR3 is CASSPAWGKTDTQYF. The CDR3 bases are TGCGCCAGCAGTCCCGCCTGGGGGAAGACAGATACGCAGTATTTT.